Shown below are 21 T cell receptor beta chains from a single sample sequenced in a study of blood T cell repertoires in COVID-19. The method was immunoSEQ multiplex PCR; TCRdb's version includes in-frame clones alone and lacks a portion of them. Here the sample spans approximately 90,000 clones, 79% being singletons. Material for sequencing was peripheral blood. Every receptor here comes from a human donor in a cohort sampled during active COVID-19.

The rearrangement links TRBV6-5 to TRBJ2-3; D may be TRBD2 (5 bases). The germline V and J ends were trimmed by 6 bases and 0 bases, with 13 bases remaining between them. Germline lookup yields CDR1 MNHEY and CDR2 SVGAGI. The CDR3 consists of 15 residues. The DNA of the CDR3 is TGTGCCAGCAGACCGCTTAGCGTTAGCACAGATACGCAGTATTTT. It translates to CASRPLSVSTDTQYF.

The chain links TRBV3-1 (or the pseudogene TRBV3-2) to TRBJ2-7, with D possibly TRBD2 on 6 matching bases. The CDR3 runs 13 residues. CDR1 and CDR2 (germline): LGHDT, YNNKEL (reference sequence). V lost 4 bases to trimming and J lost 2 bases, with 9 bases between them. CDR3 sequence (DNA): TGTGCCAGCAGCCCGGGACTCCCCTACGAGCAGTACTTC. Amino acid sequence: CASSPGLPYEQYF.

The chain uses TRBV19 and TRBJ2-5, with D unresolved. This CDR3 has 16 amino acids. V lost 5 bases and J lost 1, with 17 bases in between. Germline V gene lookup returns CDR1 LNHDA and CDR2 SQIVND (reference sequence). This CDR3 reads CASSANLQYLQETQYF. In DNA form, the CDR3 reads TGTGCCAGTAGTGCGAATCTACAGTACCTCCAAGAGACCCAGTACTTC.

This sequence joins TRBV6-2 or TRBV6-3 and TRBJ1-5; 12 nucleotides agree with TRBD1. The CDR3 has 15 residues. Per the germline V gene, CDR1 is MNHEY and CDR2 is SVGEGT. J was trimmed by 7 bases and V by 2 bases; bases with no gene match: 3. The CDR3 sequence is CASSYTGTGGQPQHF. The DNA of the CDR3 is TGTGCCAGCAGTTACACCGGGACAGGGGGCCAGCCCCAGCATTTT.

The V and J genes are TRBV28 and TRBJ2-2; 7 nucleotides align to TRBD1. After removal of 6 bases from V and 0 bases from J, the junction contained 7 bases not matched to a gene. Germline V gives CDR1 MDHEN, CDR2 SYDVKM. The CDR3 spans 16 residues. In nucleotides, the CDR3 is TGTGCCAGCAGCCAATGGACAGGCACGAACACCGGGGAGCTGTTTTTT. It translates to CASSQWTGTNTGELFF.

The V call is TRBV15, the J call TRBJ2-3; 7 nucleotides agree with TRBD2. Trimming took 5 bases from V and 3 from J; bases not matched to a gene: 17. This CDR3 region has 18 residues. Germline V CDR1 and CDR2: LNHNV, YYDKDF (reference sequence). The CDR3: CATSLTPLRGWGTDTQYF. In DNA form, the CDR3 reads TGTGCCACCAGCCTGACCCCGCTGCGGGGGTGGGGGACAGATACGCAGTATTTT. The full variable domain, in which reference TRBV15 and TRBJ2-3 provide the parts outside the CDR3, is DAMVIQNPRYQVTQFGKPVTLSCSQTLNHNVMYWYQQKSSQAPKLLFHYYDKDFNNEADTPDNFQSRRPNTSFCFLDIRSPGLGDTAMYLCATSLTPLRGWGTDTQYFGPGTRLTVL.

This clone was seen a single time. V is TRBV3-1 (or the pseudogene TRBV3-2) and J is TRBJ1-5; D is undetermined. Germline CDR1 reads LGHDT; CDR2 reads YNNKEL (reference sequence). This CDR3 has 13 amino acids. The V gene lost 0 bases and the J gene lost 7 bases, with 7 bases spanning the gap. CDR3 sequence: CASSQDLRQPQHF. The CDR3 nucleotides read TGTGCCAGCAGCCAAGATTTGCGGCAGCCCCAGCATTTT.

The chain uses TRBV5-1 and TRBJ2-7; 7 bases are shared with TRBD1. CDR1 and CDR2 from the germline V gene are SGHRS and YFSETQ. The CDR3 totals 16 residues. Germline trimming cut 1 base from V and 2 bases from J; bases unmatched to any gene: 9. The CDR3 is CASSLTPVDRAYEQYF. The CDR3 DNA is TGCGCCAGCAGCTTGACCCCCGTAGACAGGGCCTACGAGCAGTACTTC.

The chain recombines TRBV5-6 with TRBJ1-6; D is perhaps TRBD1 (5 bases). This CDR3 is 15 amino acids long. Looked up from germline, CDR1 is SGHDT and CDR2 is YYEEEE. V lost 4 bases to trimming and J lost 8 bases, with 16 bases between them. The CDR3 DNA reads TGTGCCAGCAGCCGATGGGGGGTTGGCGATTCACCCCTCCACTTT. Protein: CASSRWGVGDSPLHF.

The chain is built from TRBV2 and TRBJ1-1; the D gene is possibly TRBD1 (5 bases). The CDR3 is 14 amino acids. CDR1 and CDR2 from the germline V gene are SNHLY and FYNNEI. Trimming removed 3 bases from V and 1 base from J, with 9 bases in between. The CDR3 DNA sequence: TGTGCCAGCAGTGATCCCGACAGGAACACTGAAGCTTTCTTT. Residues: CASSDPDRNTEAFF. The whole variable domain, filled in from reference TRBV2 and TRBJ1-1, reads EPEVTQTPSHQVTQMGQEVILRCVPISNHLYFYWYRQILGQKVEFLVSFYNNEISEKSEIFDDQFSVERPDGSNFTLKIRSTKLEDSAMYFCASSDPDRNTEAFFGQGTRLTVV.

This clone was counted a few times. The chain's CDR3 is CASSRTGGFYEQYF. CDR3 nucleotides: TGTGCCAGCAGCCGAACAGGGGGGTTCTACGAGCAGTACTTC. V and J are TRBV3-1 (or the pseudogene TRBV3-2) and TRBJ2-7; 8 nucleotides match TRBD1. Per the germline V gene, CDR1 is LGHDT and CDR2 is YNNKEL (reference sequence). This CDR3 spans 14 amino acids. With V trimmed by 4 bases and J by 3 bases, 5 bases remained unmatched.

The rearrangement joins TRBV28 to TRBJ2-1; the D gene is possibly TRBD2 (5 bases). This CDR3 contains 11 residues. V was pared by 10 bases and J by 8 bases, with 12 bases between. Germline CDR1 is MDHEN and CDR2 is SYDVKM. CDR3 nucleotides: TGTGCCACGCTGGCGGGCGATGAGCAGTTCTTC. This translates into CATLAGDEQFF.

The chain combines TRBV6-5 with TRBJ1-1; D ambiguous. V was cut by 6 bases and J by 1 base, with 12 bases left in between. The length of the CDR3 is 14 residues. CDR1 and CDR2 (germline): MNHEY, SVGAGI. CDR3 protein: CASRLRTQNTEAFF. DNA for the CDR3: TGTGCCAGCAGGCTCCGGACTCAGAACACTGAAGCTTTCTTT.

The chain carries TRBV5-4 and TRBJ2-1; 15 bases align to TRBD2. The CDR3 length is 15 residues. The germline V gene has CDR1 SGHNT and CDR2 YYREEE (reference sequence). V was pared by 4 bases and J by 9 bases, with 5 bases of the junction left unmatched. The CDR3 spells CASSAGLAGGGEQFF. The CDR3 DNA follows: TGTGCCAGCAGCGCGGGACTAGCGGGAGGTGGTGAGCAGTTCTTC.

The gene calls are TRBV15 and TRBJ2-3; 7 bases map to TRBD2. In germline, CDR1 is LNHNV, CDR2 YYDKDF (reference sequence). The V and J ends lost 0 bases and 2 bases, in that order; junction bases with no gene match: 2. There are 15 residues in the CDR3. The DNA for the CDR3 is TGTGCCACCAGCAGAGACCGGGGGGACACAGATACGCAGTATTTT. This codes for CATSRDRGDTDTQYF.

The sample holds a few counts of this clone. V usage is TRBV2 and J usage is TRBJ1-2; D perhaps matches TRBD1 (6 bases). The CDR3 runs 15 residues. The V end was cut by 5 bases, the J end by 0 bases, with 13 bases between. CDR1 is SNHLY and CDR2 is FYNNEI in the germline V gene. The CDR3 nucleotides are TGTGCCAGCAGTCAAGTCAGGGACACTAACTATGGCTACACCTTC. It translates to CASSQVRDTNYGYTF.

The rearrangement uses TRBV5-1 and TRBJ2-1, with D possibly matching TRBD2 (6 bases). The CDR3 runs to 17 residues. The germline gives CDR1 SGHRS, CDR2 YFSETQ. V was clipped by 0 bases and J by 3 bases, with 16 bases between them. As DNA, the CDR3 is TGCGCCAGCAGCTTGGGGCGGGGCGGGGACCTCTACAATGAGCAGTTCTTC. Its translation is CASSLGRGGDLYNEQFF.

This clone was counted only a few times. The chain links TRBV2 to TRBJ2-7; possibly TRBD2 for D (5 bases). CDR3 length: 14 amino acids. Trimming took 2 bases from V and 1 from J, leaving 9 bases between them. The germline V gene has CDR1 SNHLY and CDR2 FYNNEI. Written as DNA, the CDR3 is TGTGCCAGCAGTGAAATGAGGACTTCCTACGAGCAGTACTTC. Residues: CASSEMRTSYEQYF.

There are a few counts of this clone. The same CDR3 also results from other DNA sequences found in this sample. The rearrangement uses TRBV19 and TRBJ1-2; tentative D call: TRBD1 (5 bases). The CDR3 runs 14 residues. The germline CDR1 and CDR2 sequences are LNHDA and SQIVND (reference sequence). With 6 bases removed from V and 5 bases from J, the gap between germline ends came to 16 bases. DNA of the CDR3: TGTGCCAGTAGCCCCAGTCACCAGGGATATGGCTACACCTTC. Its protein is CASSPSHQGYGYTF.

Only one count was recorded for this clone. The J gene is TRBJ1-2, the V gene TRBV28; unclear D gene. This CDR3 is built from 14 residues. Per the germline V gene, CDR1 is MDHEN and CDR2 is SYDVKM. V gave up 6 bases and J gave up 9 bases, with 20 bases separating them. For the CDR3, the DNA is TGTGCCAGCAGCCAAGCGGGGAGGGCTCAGAGCTACACCTTC. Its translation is CASSQAGRAQSYTF.

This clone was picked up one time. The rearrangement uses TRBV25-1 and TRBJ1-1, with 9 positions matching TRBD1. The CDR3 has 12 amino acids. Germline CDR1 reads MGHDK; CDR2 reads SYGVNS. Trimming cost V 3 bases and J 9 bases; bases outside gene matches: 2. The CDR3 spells CASSDGQGQAFF. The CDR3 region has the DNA TGTGCCAGCAGTGATGGACAGGGGCAAGCTTTCTTT.